These 20 T cell receptor beta chains were all obtained from the same sample, sequenced in a study of T cell changes during pregnancy in multiple sclerosis. The data were produced by immunoSEQ multiplex PCR, yet TCRdb's version contains in-frame clones alone and is incomplete. The table shows 80,000 to 100,000 clones, with approximately 92% occurring only once. Source: peripheral blood, taken in the first trimester of pregnancy. The receptors stem from a female donor with multiple sclerosis, enrolled in a pregnancy study.

The genes are TRBV5-8 and TRBJ2-7, with TRBD1 matching 8 bases. Germline-derived CDR1 and CDR2 are SGHTS and YDEGEE. After removal of 4 bases from V and 0 bases from J, the junction contained 3 bases not matched to a gene. The CDR3 spans 14 residues. CDR3 region: CASSRTGLSYEQYF. The CDR3 DNA reads TGTGCCAGCAGCCGGACAGGGCTCTCCTACGAGCAGTACTTC.

The V and J genes are TRBV28 and TRBJ2-1; 11 bases fit TRBD2. Germline CDR1 MDHEN, CDR2 SYDVKM. J gave up 0 bases and V 7 bases, and 5 bases lay outside the gene matches. This CDR3 spans 16 amino acids. CDR3 bases: TGTGCCAGCACTATCCTAGCGGGAGGCTCCTACAATGAGCAGTTCTTC. Its translation is CASTILAGGSYNEQFF.

This clone was seen just once. The chain carries TRBV9 and TRBJ2-1; TRBD1 is a possible D gene (7 bases). Trimming stripped 0 bases from V and 6 bases from J, with 13 bases between. The germline gives CDR1 SGDLS, CDR2 YYNGEE. This CDR3 is 15 amino acids long. The CDR3 DNA reads as TGTGCCAGCAGCGTAGGGCGGGACAGCCTCAATGAGCAGTTCTTC. This translates into CASSVGRDSLNEQFF.

V is TRBV19 and J is TRBJ1-1; D call uncertain. V lost 8 bases and J lost 2, with 18 bases in between. Germline V gene sequence: CDR1 LNHDA, CDR2 SQIVND (reference sequence). This CDR3 is 15 amino acids long. The chain's CDR3 is CASLSEFDNNTEAFF. DNA for the CDR3: TGTGCCAGTCTCAGTGAATTCGACAATAACACTGAAGCTTTCTTT.

The chain employs TRBV4-2 and TRBJ2-1, with D tentatively TRBD2 (5 bases). V dropped 0 bases and J dropped 8 bases, with 14 bases sitting between them. Germline V gene lookup returns CDR1 LGHNA and CDR2 YNFKEQ. This CDR3 has 15 residues. The CDR3 loop is CASSQEEGTSDEQFF. The CDR3 region has the DNA TGTGCCAGCAGCCAAGAAGAGGGTACCTCCGATGAGCAGTTCTTC.

This clone was observed once. The chain links TRBV7-9 to TRBJ2-5; 8 nucleotides agree with TRBD2. V was clipped by 1 base and J by 4 bases; unmatched bases: 14. The V gene's germline CDR1 is SEHNR and CDR2 FQNEAQ (reference sequence). The CDR3 totals 18 residues. DNA for the CDR3: TGTGCCAGCAGCTTAGGCCCCTACGAGCGGGAGATTGCAGAGACCCAGTACTTC. Amino acids: CASSLGPYEREIAETQYF. Combining the CDR3 with reference TRBV7-9 and TRBJ2-5 gives the whole variable domain DTGVSQNPRHKITKRGQNVTFRCDPISEHNRLYWYRQTLGQGPEFLTYFQNEAQLEKSRLLSDRFSAERPKGSFSTLEIQRTEQGDSAMYLCASSLGPYEREIAETQYFGPGTRLLVL.

The rearrangement joins TRBV4-2 to TRBJ2-3; no clear D. There are 14 residues in the CDR3. V shed 4 bases and J shed 1 base, with 9 bases lying between them. Germline V CDR1 and CDR2: LGHNA, YNFKEQ. CDR3: CASSPPFGTDTQYF. For the CDR3, the DNA is TGTGCCAGCAGCCCTCCTTTTGGCACAGATACGCAGTATTTT.

The chain employs TRBV20-1 and TRBJ2-7; unclear D gene. The length of the CDR3 is 11 residues. CDR1 and CDR2 from the germline V gene are DFQATT and SNEGSKA (reference sequence). Deletions cut 7 bases from V and 5 bases from J, with 12 bases between. CDR3 DNA sequence: TGCAGTGTGGAGCAGCACAACGAGCAGTACTTC. Translation: CSVEQHNEQYF.

The chain has TRBV6-1 and TRBJ1-5; D may be TRBD1 (6 bases). Germline CDR1 and CDR2: MNHNS and SASEGT. The ends were cut back, 6 bases at V and 2 bases at J, with 14 bases in the middle. The CDR3 runs 15 residues. The CDR3 nucleotides read TGTGCCAGCAGCGCACAGGGTGGTGGCAATCAGCCCCAGCATTTT. Residues: CASSAQGGGNQPQHF.

This clone has a single count. The V and J genes are TRBV5-6 and TRBJ2-3; D not resolved. The CDR3 is made up of 14 amino acids. With 0 bases removed from V and 0 bases from J, the gap between germline ends came to 5 bases. Germline CDR1 reads SGHDT; CDR2 reads YYEEEE. In nucleotides, the CDR3 is TGTGCCAGCAGCTTGGACTTAAGCACAGATACGCAGTATTTT. Translated: CASSLDLSTDTQYF. The complete variable domain, with remaining parts taken from reference TRBV5-6 and TRBJ2-3, reads DAGVTQSPTHLIKTRGQQVTLRCSPKSGHDTVSWYQQALGQGPQFIFQYYEEEERQRGNFPDRFSGHQFPNYSSELNVNALLLGDSALYLCASSLDLSTDTQYFGPGTRLTVL.

This rearrangement joins TRBV7-9 to TRBJ2-7, with 11 bases lining up with TRBD2. Germline V gene sequence: CDR1 SEHNR, CDR2 FQNEAQ (reference sequence). V lost 6 bases to trimming and J lost 4 bases; unmatched junction nucleotides: 8. The CDR3 loop spans 15 amino acids. As DNA, the CDR3 is TGTGCCAGCAGTCTAACTAGCGGGAGATGGTACGAGCAGTACTTC. Amino acid sequence: CASSLTSGRWYEQYF.

CDR3: CASWGAGSDISYNEQFF. The CDR3 region has the DNA TGCGCCAGCTGGGGAGCGGGATCCGATATTTCTTACAATGAGCAGTTCTTC. The chain recombines TRBV5-1 with TRBJ2-1, with TRBD2 matching 7 bases. CDR1 is SGHRS, CDR2 YFSETQ, per germline. CDR3 length: 17 amino acids. Germline trimming cut 7 bases from V and 4 bases from J; bases unmatched to any gene: 17.

In DNA, the CDR3 is TGTGCCAGTAGTATTAGTGCGGCTAGCGGGAAGTACGAGCAGTACTTC. As protein: CASSISAASGKYEQYF. The V call is TRBV19, the J call TRBJ2-7, with 9 bases lining up with TRBD2. The CDR3 length is 16 residues. The V and J ends lost 3 bases and 4 bases, in that order; junction bases with no gene match: 10. Germline V gene data show CDR1 as LNHDA and CDR2 as SQIVND (reference sequence).

The CDR3 reads CASSIERVRNEQFF. The CDR3 DNA is TGTGCCAGTAGTATCGAGCGGGTCCGGAATGAGCAGTTCTTC. This sequence joins TRBV19 and TRBJ2-1; D is possibly TRBD2 (6 bases). Looked up from germline, CDR1 is LNHDA and CDR2 is SQIVND (reference sequence). This CDR3 has 14 amino acids. V was clipped by 3 bases and J by 7 bases, with 13 bases between them.

The chain carries TRBV5-1 and TRBJ2-5; 7 nucleotides align to TRBD2. This CDR3 spans 15 amino acids. CDR1 SGHRS and CDR2 YFSETQ come from the germline V gene. The trim removed 0 bases at V and 3 bases at J, leaving 5 bases unmatched. CDR3 sequence reads: CASSLGLAAKETQYF. DNA for the CDR3: TGCGCCAGCAGCTTGGGGCTAGCGGCCAAAGAGACCCAGTACTTC.

V usage is TRBV7-9 and J usage is TRBJ1-1; TRBD1 agrees at 8 bases. CDR1 and CDR2 from the germline V gene are SEHNR and FQNEAQ (reference sequence). The CDR3 is 14 amino acids. J gave up 5 bases and V 5 bases, and 7 bases lay outside the gene matches. CDR3 sequence (DNA): TGTGCCAGCAGCACGGAGGGACAGGCGACTGAAGCTTTCTTT. Its translation is CASSTEGQATEAFF. Together with reference TRBV7-9 and TRBJ1-1, the CDR3 gives the full variable domain: DTGVSQNPRHKITKRGQNVTFRCDPISEHNRLYWYRQTLGQGPEFLTYFQNEAQLEKSRLLSDRFSAERPKGSFSTLEIQRTEQGDSAMYLCASSTEGQATEAFFGQGTRLTVV.

A single count supports this clone. The chain combines TRBV27 with TRBJ2-1, with 8 bases matching TRBD2. The CDR3 is made up of 16 amino acids. Germline V gene data show CDR1 as MNHEY and CDR2 as SMNVEV (reference sequence). J gave up 4 bases and V 4 bases, and 9 bases lay outside the gene matches. The CDR3 loop is CASSSAQGLGYNEQFF. CDR3 in DNA: TGTGCCAGCAGTTCGGCTCAGGGACTAGGGTACAATGAGCAGTTCTTC.

The chain uses TRBV27 and TRBJ1-3; 7 bases agree with TRBD1. With 9 bases clipped from V and 2 bases from J, the junction kept 7 bases outside the gene matches. The germline V gene encodes CDR1 MNHEY and CDR2 SMNVEV (reference sequence). The CDR3 is 14 amino acids. CDR3 DNA: TGTGCCAGTCAACCAGACAGGGCTGGAAACACCATATATTTT. It codes for CASQPDRAGNTIYF.

DNA of the CDR3: TGTGCCAGCAGCTCACGGAATTCACCCCTCCACTTT. Translating gives CASSSRNSPLHF. This chain uses TRBV5-6 with TRBJ1-6; D gene ambiguous. The CDR3 is made up of 12 amino acids. Deletions cut 3 bases from V and 7 bases from J, with 5 bases between. Germline V gene data show CDR1 as SGHDT and CDR2 as YYEEEE.

This chain uses TRBV27 with TRBJ2-1; 10 bases line up with TRBD2. The germline CDR1 and CDR2 sequences are MNHEY and SMNVEV (reference sequence). The V gene end was trimmed by 11 bases and the J gene end by 5 bases; junction bases not matched to a gene: 6. This CDR3 is 13 amino acids long. The CDR3 region has the DNA TGTGCCTGCCGGACTAGCGGTGACAATGAGCAGTTCTTC. Translation: CACRTSGDNEQFF.